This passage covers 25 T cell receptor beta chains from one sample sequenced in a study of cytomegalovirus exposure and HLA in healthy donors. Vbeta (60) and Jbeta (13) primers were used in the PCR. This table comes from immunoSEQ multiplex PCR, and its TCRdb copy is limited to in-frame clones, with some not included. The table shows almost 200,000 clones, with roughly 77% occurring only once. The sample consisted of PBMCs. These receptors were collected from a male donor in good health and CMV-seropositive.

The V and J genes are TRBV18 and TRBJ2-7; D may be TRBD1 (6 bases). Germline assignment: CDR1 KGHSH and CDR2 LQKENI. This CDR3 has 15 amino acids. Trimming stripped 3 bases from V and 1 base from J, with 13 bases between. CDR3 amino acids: CASSPLRTASYEQYF. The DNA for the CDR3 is TGTGCCAGCTCACCCCTCCGGACAGCTTCCTACGAGCAGTACTTC.

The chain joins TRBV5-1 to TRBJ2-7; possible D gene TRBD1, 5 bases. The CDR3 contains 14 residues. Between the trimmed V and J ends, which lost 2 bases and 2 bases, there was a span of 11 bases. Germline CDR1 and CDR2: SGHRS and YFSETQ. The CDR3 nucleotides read TGCGCCAGCAGCTTTGGCTCAGGGACCTACGAGCAGTACTTC. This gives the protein CASSFGSGTYEQYF.

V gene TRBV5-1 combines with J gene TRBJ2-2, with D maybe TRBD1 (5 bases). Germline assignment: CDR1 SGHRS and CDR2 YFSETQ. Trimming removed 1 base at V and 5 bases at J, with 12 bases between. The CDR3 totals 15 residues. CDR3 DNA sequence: TGCGCCAGCAGCTTGCTTCAGGGAAGGACCGGGGAGCTGTTTTTT. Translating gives CASSLLQGRTGELFF.

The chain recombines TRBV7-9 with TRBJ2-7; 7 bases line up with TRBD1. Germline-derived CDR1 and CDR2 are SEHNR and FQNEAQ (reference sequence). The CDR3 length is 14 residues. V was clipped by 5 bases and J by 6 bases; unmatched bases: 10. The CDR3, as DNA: TGTGCCAGCAGCAAGCGAGACAGGGACGGCGAGCAGTACTTC. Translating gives CASSKRDRDGEQYF.

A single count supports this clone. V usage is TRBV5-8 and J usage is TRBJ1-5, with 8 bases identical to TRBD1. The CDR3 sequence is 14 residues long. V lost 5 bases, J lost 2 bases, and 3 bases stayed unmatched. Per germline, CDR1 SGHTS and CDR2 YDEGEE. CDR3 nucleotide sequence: TGTGCCAGCAGTAAGGACAGGGGCAATCAGCCCCAGCATTTT. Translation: CASSKDRGNQPQHF.

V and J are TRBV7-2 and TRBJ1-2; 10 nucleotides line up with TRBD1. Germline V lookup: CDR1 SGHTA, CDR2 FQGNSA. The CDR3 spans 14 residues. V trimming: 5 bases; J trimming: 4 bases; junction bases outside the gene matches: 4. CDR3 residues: CASSPDRGVYGYTF. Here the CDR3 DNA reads TGTGCCAGCAGCCCGGACAGGGGGGTCTATGGCTACACCTTC.

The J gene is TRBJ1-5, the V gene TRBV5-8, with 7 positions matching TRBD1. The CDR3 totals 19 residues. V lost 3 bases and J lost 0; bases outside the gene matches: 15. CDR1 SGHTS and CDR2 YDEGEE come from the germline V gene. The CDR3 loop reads CASSYGQALSISSNQPQHF. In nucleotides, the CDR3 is TGTGCCAGCAGCTACGGACAGGCGCTGTCGATAAGTAGCAATCAGCCCCAGCATTTT. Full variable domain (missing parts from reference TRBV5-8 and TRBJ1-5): EAGVTQSPTHLIKTRGQQATLRCSPISGHTSVYWYQQALGLGLQFLLWYDEGEERNRGNFPPRFSGRQFPNYSSELNVNALELEDSALYLCASSYGQALSISSNQPQHFGDGTRLSIL.

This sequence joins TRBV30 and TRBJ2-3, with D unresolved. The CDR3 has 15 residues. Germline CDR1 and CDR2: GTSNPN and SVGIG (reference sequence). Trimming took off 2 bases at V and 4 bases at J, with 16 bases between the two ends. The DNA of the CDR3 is TGTGCCTGGAGTCTCACCGTGAAGAGTGCAGATACGCAGTATTTT. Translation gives CAWSLTVKSADTQYF.

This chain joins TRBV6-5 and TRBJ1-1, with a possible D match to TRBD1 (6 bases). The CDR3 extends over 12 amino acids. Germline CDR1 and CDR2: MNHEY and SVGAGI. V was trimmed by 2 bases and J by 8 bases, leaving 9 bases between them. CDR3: CASSYPGQEAFF. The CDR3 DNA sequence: TGTGCCAGCAGTTACCCTGGACAGGAAGCTTTCTTT.

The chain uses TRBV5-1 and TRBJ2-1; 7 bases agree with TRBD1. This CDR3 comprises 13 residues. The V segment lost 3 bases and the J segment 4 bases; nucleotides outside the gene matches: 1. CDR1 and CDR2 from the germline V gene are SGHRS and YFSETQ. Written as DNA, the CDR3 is TGCGCCAGCAGCTCGGACAGGTACAATGAGCAGTTCTTC. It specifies CASSSDRYNEQFF.

Here the CDR3 reads CASSLTGTKNIQYF. In nucleotides, the CDR3 is TGTGCCAGCAGCTTGACAGGGACCAAAAACATTCAGTACTTC. The chain is built from TRBV7-2 and TRBJ2-4; 7 bases map to TRBD1. Per germline, CDR1 SGHTA and CDR2 FQGNSA. V trimming: 3 bases; J trimming: 2 bases; junction bases outside the gene matches: 1. There are 14 residues in the CDR3.

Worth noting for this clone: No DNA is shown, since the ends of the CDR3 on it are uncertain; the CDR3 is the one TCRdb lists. This CDR3 reads CASSSSGQGTYGYTF. The V call is TRBV9, the J call TRBJ1-2; no DNA check was done on the table's D call, TRBD1. Germline CDR1 reads SGDLS; CDR2 reads YYNGEE. A total of 15 residues make up the CDR3, ends included.

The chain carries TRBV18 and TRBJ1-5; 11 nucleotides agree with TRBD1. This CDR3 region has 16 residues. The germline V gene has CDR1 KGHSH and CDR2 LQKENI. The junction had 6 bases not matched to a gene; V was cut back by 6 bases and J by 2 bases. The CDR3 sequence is CASSQDRGHRNQPQHF. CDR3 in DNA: TGTGCCAGCTCTCAGGACAGGGGGCATCGCAATCAGCCCCAGCATTTT.

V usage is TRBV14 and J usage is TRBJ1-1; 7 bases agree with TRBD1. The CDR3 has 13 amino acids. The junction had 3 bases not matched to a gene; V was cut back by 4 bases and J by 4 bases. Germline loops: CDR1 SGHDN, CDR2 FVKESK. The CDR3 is CASSPWDSTEAFF. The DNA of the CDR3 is TGTGCCAGCAGCCCCTGGGACAGCACTGAAGCTTTCTTT.

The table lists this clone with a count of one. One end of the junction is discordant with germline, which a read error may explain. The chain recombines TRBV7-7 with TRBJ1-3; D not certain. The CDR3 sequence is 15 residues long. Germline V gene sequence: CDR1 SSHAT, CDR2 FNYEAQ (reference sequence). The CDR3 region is CASSLSESSGNTIYF. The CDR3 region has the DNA TGTGCTAGCAGCTTATCTGAGAGCTCTGGAAACACCATATATTTT.

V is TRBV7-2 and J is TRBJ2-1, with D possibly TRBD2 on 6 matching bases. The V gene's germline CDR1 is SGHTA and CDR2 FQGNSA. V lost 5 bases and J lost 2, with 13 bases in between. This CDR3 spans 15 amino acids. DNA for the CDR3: TGTGCCAGCAGCCCTCGGGGGAGCGCCTACAATGAGCAGTTCTTC. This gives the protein CASSPRGSAYNEQFF. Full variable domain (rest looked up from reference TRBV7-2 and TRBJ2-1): GAGVSQSPSNKVTEKGKDVELRCDPISGHTALYWYRQSLGQGLEFLIYFQGNSAPDKSGLPSDRFSAERTGGSVSTLTIQRTQQEDSAVYLCASSPRGSAYNEQFFGPGTRLTVL.

The DNA of the CDR3 is TGTGCCACCCCCCCCGGGTTCGGTGGAAACACCATATATTTT. This translates into CATPPGFGGNTIYF. The chain carries TRBV27 and TRBJ1-3, with D unresolved. This CDR3 is built from 14 residues. Germline CDR1 is MNHEY and CDR2 is SMNVEV (reference sequence). Trimming pared 10 bases from V and 3 bases from J, leaving 16 bases between.

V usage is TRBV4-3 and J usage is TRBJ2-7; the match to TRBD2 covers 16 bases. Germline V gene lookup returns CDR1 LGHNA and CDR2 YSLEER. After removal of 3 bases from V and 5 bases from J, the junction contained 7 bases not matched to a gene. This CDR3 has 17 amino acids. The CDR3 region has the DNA TGCGCCAGCAGCCAGGGACTAGCGGGAGGGCTGTTCGACGAGCAGTACTTC. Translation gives CASSQGLAGGLFDEQYF.

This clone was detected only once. The CDR3 DNA reads as TGTGCCAGTAGCCCCCAACCTAGACATGAGCAGTTCTTC. Translated, it gives CASSPQPRHEQFF. The chain joins TRBV19 to TRBJ2-1, with D uncertain. From germline, CDR1 is LNHDA and CDR2 SQIVND (reference sequence). Trimming removed 6 bases at V and 8 bases at J, with 14 bases between. This CDR3 region has 13 residues.

Written as DNA, the CDR3 is TGCAGCGTTGAGGGCAGCCTCCTATACACAGATACGCAGTATTTT. Translating gives CSVEGSLLYTDTQYF. The chain is built from TRBV29-1 and TRBJ2-3; D is uncertain. The CDR3 totals 15 residues. Trimming took off 3 bases at V and 2 bases at J, with 15 bases between the two ends. Germline V CDR1 and CDR2: SQVTM, ANQGSEA.

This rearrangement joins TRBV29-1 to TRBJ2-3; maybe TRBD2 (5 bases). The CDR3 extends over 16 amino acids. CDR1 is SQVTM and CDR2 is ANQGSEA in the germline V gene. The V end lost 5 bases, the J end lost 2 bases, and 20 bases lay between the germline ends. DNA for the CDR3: TGCAGCGTTAAGAATTTGGCTAGCAGCCACACAGATACGCAGTATTTT. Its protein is CSVKNLASSHTDTQYF.

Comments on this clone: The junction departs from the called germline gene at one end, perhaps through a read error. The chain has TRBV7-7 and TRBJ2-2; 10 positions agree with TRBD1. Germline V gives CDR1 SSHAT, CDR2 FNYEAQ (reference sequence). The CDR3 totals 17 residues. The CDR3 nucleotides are TGTGCTAGCAGCGAATTCGACAGGGGGCGTCGGACCGGGGAGCTGTTTTTT. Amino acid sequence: CASSEFDRGRRTGELFF.

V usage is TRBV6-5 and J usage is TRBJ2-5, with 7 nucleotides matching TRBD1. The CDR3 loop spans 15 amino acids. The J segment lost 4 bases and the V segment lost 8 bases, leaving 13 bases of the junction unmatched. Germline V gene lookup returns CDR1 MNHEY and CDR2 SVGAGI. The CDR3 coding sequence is TGTGCCAGCGGGACCGACAGGGCAGTGGGAGAGACCCAGTACTTC. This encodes CASGTDRAVGETQYF.

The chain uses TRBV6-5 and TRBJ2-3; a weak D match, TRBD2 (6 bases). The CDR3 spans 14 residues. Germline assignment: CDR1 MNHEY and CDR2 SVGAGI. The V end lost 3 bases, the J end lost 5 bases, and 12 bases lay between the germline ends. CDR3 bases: TGTGCCAGCAGTTATGATCTAGCGATAGATACGCAGTATTTT. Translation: CASSYDLAIDTQYF.

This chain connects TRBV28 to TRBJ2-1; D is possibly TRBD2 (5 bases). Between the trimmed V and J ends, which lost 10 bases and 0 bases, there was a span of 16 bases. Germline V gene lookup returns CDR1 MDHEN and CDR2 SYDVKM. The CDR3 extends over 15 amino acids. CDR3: CATSRRVSSYNEQFF. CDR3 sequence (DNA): TGTGCCACCTCTCGGCGGGTCAGCTCCTACAATGAGCAGTTCTTC.